Each of the 24 T cell receptor beta chains below was sequenced from the same sample in a study of T cell responses to AZD1222 COVID-19 vaccine. The table came from immunoSEQ multiplex PCR; TCRdb's copy has only in-frame clones and leaves some out. This table holds about 180,000 clones, around 90% found once. This specimen consisted of peripheral blood, obtained 28 days after the second AZD1222 dose. All receptors come from an adult who received the AZD1222 COVID-19 vaccine.

The chain joins TRBV10-3 to TRBJ1-2, with unresolved D. There are 14 residues in the CDR3. With 1 base removed from V and 0 bases from J, the gap between germline ends came to 6 bases. Germline V gene data show CDR1 as ENHRY and CDR2 as SYGVKD. Here the CDR3 reads CAISELATNYGYTF. The CDR3 DNA follows: TGTGCCATCAGTGAGTTGGCTACTAACTATGGCTACACCTTC.

V and J are TRBV6-2 or TRBV6-3 and TRBJ2-7, with D perhaps matching TRBD1 or TRBD2 (5 bases each). Trimming took off 0 bases at V and 5 bases at J, with 14 bases between the two ends. CDR1 and CDR2 (germline): MNHEY, SVGEGT. This CDR3 region has 15 residues. The CDR3 reads CASSYSIRDLNEQYF. CDR3 sequence (DNA): TGTGCCAGCAGTTACTCGATCAGGGACCTCAACGAGCAGTACTTC.

V usage is TRBV10-3 and J usage is TRBJ2-3; weak D call: TRBD2 (6 bases). There are 17 residues in the CDR3. The V gene lost 7 bases and the J gene lost 2 bases, with 22 bases spanning the gap. CDR1 is ENHRY, CDR2 SYGVKD, per germline. This CDR3 is CAITSGIGGAPTDTQYF. CDR3 DNA sequence: TGTGCCATCACTTCAGGGATCGGGGGTGCTCCCACAGATACGCAGTATTTT.

The rearrangement uses TRBV7-9 and TRBJ2-7, with 12 positions matching TRBD2. The CDR3 has 15 amino acids. Germline loops: CDR1 SEHNR, CDR2 FQNEAQ (reference sequence). Unmatched junction bases numbered 8, after V lost 5 bases and J lost 6 bases. CDR3 amino acids: CASSLSSGGAVEQYF. CDR3 bases: TGTGCCAGCAGCCTCTCTAGCGGGGGGGCCGTCGAGCAGTACTTC.

The J gene is TRBJ2-2, the V gene TRBV27, with D possibly matching TRBD1 (6 bases). The CDR3 runs to 16 residues. Germline V gives CDR1 MNHEY, CDR2 SMNVEV (reference sequence). Trimming removed 3 bases from V and 5 bases from J, with 16 bases in between. The CDR3 loop reads CASSFRTARGTGELFF. In DNA, the CDR3 is TGTGCCAGCAGTTTTAGGACAGCCAGAGGGACCGGGGAGCTGTTTTTT.

About this clone: Within the sample, other DNA sequences also encode this same CDR3. The rearrangement uses TRBV7-2 and TRBJ2-1; 8 bases align to TRBD2. Per the germline V gene, CDR1 is SGHTA and CDR2 is FQGNSA. J was trimmed by 6 bases and V by 0 bases; bases with no gene match: 4. The CDR3 is 15 residues long. CDR3 protein: CASSLAAGVGNEQFF. In DNA form, the CDR3 reads TGTGCCAGCAGCTTAGCAGCGGGAGTCGGCAATGAGCAGTTCTTC.

The chain carries TRBV28 and TRBJ2-5; possible D gene TRBD2, 6 bases. The CDR3 spans 15 residues. Per the germline V gene, CDR1 is MDHEN and CDR2 is SYDVKM. With 2 bases removed from V and 5 bases from J, the gap between germline ends came to 15 bases. The CDR3 loop reads CASSLPPGGHETQYF. CDR3 nucleotide sequence: TGTGCCAGCAGTTTACCCCCCGGGGGTCACGAGACCCAGTACTTC.

This clone was counted once. The chain joins TRBV12-3 or TRBV12-4 to TRBJ2-5; D is unclear. The V gene lost 6 bases and the J gene lost 6 bases, with 14 bases spanning the gap. The CDR3 totals 13 residues. CDR3 amino acids: CASRPTEAKTQYF. CDR3 bases: TGTGCCAGCAGGCCTACAGAGGCGAAGACCCAGTACTTC.

The chain employs TRBV7-3 and TRBJ2-3; D is unresolved. V dropped 5 bases and J dropped 0 bases, with 9 bases sitting between them. CDR3 length: 14 residues. Germline CDR1 SGHTA, CDR2 FQGTGA. CDR3 region: CASSQQSSTDTQYF. The CDR3 DNA follows: TGTGCCAGCAGCCAACAGAGTAGCACAGATACGCAGTATTTT.

The J gene is TRBJ2-3, the V gene TRBV6-5; D is unresolved. Trimming took off 6 bases at V and 5 bases at J, with 6 bases between the two ends. The CDR3 length is 11 residues. CDR1 is MNHEY, CDR2 SVGAGI, per germline. The CDR3 reads CASRGRDTQYF. The DNA of the CDR3 is TGTGCCAGCAGGGGAAGAGATACGCAGTATTTT.

This clone was detected once. The V and J genes are TRBV5-1 and TRBJ1-2, with 9 nucleotides matching TRBD1. Germline V lookup: CDR1 SGHRS, CDR2 YFSETQ. The CDR3 loop spans 13 amino acids. V lost 3 bases, J lost 4 bases, and 1 base stayed unmatched. This CDR3 reads CASSWGQGYGYTF. CDR3 sequence (DNA): TGCGCCAGCAGCTGGGGACAGGGCTATGGCTACACCTTC.

This sequence joins TRBV28 and TRBJ1-2, with 7 bases aligning to TRBD1. Looked up from germline, CDR1 is MDHEN and CDR2 is SYDVKM. This CDR3 is 14 amino acids long. V trimming: 5 bases; J trimming: 0 bases; junction bases outside the gene matches: 3. In DNA form, the CDR3 reads TGTGCCAGCAGTGGGGACAGAGCTAACTATGGCTACACCTTC. Amino acids: CASSGDRANYGYTF.

The chain carries TRBV6-5 and TRBJ2-5; a possible D gene is TRBD1 (6 bases). From germline, CDR1 is MNHEY and CDR2 SVGAGI. CDR3 length: 16 amino acids. V was clipped by 0 bases and J by 2 bases, with 13 bases between them. The CDR3 loop is CASSYSGYRDQETQYF. CDR3 DNA sequence: TGTGCCAGCAGTTACTCGGGTTACAGGGATCAAGAGACCCAGTACTTC.

This clone was picked up one time. The chain joins TRBV13 to TRBJ1-2; no firm D call. Trimming removed 3 bases at V and 5 bases at J, with 7 bases between. Germline V CDR1 and CDR2: PRHDT, FYEKMQ (reference sequence). The CDR3 runs to 12 residues. This chain's CDR3 is CASSFSEYGYTF. DNA for the CDR3: TGTGCCAGCAGCTTTTCGGAATATGGCTACACCTTC.

CDR3 sequence: CASRVGGSSYNEQFF. The CDR3 DNA sequence: TGTGCCAGCCGGGTGGGGGGGAGCTCCTACAATGAGCAGTTCTTC. The chain employs TRBV7-2 and TRBJ2-1; 7 nucleotides line up with TRBD2. V was clipped by 8 bases and J by 0 bases; unmatched bases: 7. This CDR3 has 15 residues. The germline V gene encodes CDR1 SGHTA and CDR2 FQGNSA.

In this sample, this clone turned up once. The chain combines TRBV6-2 or TRBV6-3 with TRBJ2-3; 7 nucleotides match TRBD2. J was trimmed by 2 bases and V by 0 bases; bases with no gene match: 2. Germline-derived CDR1 and CDR2 are MNHEY and SVGEGT. CDR3 length: 15 residues. The CDR3, as DNA: TGTGCCAGCAGTTACTCTAGCGGGTCCACAGATACGCAGTATTTT. It specifies CASSYSSGSTDTQYF.

The V call is TRBV6-2 or TRBV6-3, the J call TRBJ1-5, with 9 nucleotides matching TRBD1. Germline V gene lookup returns CDR1 MNHEY and CDR2 SVGEGT. The junction had 9 bases not matched to a gene; V was cut back by 6 bases and J by 6 bases. The CDR3 has 15 residues. The CDR3 protein is CASSGGQGTFQPQHF. The DNA for the CDR3 is TGTGCCAGCAGCGGAGGACAGGGGACATTTCAGCCCCAGCATTTT.

The rearrangement joins TRBV6-2 or TRBV6-3 to TRBJ2-5, with D uncertain. CDR3 size: 13 residues. V was pared by 5 bases and J by 0 bases, with 7 bases between. Germline V CDR1 and CDR2: MNHEY, SVGEGT. The DNA for the CDR3 is TGTGCCAGCAGTCCCAACTACCAAGAGACCCAGTACTTC. It specifies CASSPNYQETQYF.

This clone was observed once. The chain couples TRBV12-3 or TRBV12-4 to TRBJ2-1, with D possibly called TRBD1 or TRBD2 (6 bases each). Trimming shortened V by 10 bases and J by 6 bases, and 16 bases separated the two germline ends. The CDR3 spans 13 residues. CDR3: CATTWGASNEQFF. Written as DNA, the CDR3 is TGTGCCACCACCTGGGGGGCTAGCAATGAGCAGTTCTTC.

This chain links TRBV7-3 with TRBJ1-2; 9 bases match TRBD1. The V gene's germline CDR1 is SGHTA and CDR2 FQGTGA. The CDR3 is made up of 14 amino acids. V was pared by 5 bases and J by 6 bases, with 7 bases of the junction left unmatched. The CDR3 loop reads CASSPGTGRDGYTF. The CDR3 region has the DNA TGTGCCAGCAGCCCCGGGACAGGGAGGGATGGCTACACCTTC. The entire variable domain, with the rest obtained from reference TRBV7-3 and TRBJ1-2, is as follows: GAGVSQTPSNKVTEKGKYVELRCDPISGHTALYWYRQSLGQGPEFLIYFQGTGAADDSGLPNDRFFAVRPEGSVSTLKIQRTERGDSAVYLCASSPGTGRDGYTFGSGTRLTVV.

The V and J genes are TRBV6-2 or TRBV6-3 and TRBJ1-6; 10 bases fit TRBD1. CDR1 MNHEY and CDR2 SVGEGT come from the germline V gene. The CDR3 runs to 15 residues. V lost 5 bases and J lost 10; bases outside the gene matches: 8. CDR3 sequence reads: CASSPRTGGVSPLHF. For the CDR3, the DNA is TGTGCCAGCAGTCCCAGGACAGGGGGTGTCTCACCCCTCCACTTT.

Here the CDR3 reads CAWSAGTGIQETQYF. The CDR3 DNA follows: TGTGCCTGGAGCGCTGGGACAGGCATCCAAGAGACCCAGTACTTC. The chain has TRBV30 and TRBJ2-5; 8 bases are shared with TRBD1. CDR1 and CDR2 (germline): GTSNPN, SVGIG (reference sequence). J gave up 1 base and V 3 bases, and 7 bases lay outside the gene matches. The CDR3 length is 15 residues.

The V gene is TRBV5-4, the J gene TRBJ2-3, with TRBD1 identical over 7 bases. Germline lookup yields CDR1 SGHNT and CDR2 YYREEE (reference sequence). The CDR3 length is 14 residues. V shed 8 bases and J 4 bases; nucleotides not matched to a gene: 10. Here the CDR3 reads CASRREGAADTQYF. The CDR3 DNA is TGTGCCAGTCGAAGAGAGGGGGCGGCAGATACGCAGTATTTT.

The J gene is TRBJ2-7, the V gene TRBV21-1; the DNA was not compared with TRBD2, the D call given in the table. TRBV21-1 is a pseudogene segment. The CDR3 contains 16 residues. CDR3 residues: CASSRRGLADYYEQYF. In DNA, the CDR3 is TGTGCCAGCAGCAGGCGAGGACTAGCGGATTACTACGAGCAGTACTTC.